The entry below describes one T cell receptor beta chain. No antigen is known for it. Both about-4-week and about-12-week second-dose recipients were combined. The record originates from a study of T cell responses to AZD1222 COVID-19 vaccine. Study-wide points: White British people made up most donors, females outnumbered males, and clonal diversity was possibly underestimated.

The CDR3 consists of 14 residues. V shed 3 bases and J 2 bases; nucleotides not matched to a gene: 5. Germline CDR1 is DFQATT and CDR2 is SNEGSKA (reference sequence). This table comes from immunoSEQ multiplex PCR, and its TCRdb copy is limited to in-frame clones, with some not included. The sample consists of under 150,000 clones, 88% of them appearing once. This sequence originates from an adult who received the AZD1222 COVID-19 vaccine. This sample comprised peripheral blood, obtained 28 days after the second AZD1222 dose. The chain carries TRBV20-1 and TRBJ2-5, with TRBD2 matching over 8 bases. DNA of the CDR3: TGCAGTGCTAGTATTAGCGGGGCGCAAGAGACCCAGTACTTC. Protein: CSASISGAQETQYF.